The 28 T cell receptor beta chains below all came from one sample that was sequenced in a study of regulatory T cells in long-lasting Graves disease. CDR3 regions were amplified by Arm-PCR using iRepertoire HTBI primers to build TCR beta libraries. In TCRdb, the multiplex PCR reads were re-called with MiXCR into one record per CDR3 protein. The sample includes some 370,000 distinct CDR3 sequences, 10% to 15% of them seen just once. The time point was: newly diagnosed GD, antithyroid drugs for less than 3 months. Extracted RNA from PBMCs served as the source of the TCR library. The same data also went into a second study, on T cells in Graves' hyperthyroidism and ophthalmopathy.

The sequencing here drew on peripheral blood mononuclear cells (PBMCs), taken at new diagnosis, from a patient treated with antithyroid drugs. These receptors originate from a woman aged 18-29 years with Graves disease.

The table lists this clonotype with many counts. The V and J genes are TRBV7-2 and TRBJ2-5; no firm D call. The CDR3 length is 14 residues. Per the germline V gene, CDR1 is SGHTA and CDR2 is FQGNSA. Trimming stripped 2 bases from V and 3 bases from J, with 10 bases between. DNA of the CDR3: TGTGCCAGCAGCTTATTGGGTGGTAAAGAGACCCAGTACTTC. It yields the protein CASSLLGGKETQYF.

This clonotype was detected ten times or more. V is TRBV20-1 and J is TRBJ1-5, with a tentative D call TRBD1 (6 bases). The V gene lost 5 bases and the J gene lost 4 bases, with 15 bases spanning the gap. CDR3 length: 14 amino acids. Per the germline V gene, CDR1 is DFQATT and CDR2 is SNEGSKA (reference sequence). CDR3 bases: TGCAGTGCTCGACAGGTTTCGAGTAATCAGCCCCAGCATTTT. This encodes CSARQVSSNQPQHF.

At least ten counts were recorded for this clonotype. Written as DNA, the CDR3 is TGTGCCAGCAGCGTAGCTGCAGTATCTTCCTCCTACAATGAGCAGTTCTTC. It is translated as CASSVAAVSSSYNEQFF. The chain combines TRBV9 with TRBJ2-1; D not certain. The CDR3 runs 17 residues. V was clipped by 0 bases and J by 0 bases, with 13 bases between them. Looked up from germline, CDR1 is SGDLS and CDR2 is YYNGEE.

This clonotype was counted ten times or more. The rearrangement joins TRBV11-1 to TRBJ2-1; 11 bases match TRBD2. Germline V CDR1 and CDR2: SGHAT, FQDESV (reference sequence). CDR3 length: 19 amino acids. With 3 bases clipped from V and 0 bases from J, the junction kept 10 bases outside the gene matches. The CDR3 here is CASSFKLAGVIPSYNEQFF. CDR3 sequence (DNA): TGTGCCAGCAGCTTTAAACTAGCGGGAGTGATTCCCTCCTACAATGAGCAGTTCTTC.

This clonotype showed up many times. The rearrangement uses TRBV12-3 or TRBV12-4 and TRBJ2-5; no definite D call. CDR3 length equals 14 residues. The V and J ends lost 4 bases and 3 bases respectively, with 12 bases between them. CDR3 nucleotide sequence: TGTGCCAGCAGTTCCCATAGGGCCGAAGAGACCCAGTACTTC. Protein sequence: CASSSHRAEETQYF.

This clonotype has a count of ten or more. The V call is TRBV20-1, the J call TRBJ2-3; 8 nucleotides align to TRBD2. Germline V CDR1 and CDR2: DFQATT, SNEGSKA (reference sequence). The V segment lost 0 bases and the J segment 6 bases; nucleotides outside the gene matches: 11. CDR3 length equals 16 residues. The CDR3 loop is CSARDLPGLGADTQYF. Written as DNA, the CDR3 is TGCAGTGCTAGAGATCTCCCGGGACTAGGAGCCGATACGCAGTATTTT.

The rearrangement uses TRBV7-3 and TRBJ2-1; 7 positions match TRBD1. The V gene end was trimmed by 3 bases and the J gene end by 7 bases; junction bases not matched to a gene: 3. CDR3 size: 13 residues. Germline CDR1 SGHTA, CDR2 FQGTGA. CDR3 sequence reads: CASSFDRENEQFF. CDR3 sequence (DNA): TGTGCCAGCAGCTTTGACAGGGAAAATGAGCAGTTCTTC.

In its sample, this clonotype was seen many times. The CDR3 DNA sequence: TGCAGTGCTAGCCGGGGACAGCAAGAGACCCAGTACTTC. It translates to CSASRGQQETQYF. The chain has TRBV20-1 and TRBJ2-5; 7 nucleotides agree with TRBD1. Germline-derived CDR1 and CDR2 are DFQATT and SNEGSKA (reference sequence). The CDR3 is made up of 13 amino acids. With V trimmed by 3 bases and J by 2 bases, 3 bases remained unmatched.

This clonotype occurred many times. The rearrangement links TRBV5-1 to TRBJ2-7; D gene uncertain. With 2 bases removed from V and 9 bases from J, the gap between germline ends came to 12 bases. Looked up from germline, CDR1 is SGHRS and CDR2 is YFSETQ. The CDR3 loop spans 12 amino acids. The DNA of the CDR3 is TGCGCCAGCAGCTTTGGAGCAGGCGGGCAGTACTTC. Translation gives CASSFGAGGQYF.

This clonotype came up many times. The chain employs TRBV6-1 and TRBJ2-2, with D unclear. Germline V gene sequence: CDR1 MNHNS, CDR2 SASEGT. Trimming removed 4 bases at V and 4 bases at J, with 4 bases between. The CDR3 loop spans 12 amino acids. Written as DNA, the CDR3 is TGTGCCAGCAGTGGGGCCACCGGGGAGCTGTTTTTT. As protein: CASSGATGELFF.

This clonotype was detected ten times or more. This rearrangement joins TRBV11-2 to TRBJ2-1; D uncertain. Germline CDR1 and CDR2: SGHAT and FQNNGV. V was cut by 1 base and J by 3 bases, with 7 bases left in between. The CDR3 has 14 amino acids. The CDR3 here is CASSLVSGYNEQFF. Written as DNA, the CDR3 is TGTGCCAGCAGCTTAGTTTCGGGCTACAATGAGCAGTTCTTC.

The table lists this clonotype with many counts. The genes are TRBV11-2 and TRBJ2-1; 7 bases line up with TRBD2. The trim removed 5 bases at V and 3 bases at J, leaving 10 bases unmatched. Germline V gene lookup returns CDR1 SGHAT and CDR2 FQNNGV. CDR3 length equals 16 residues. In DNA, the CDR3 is TGTGCCAGCAGCCGACGGGAGGTTGCAGACTACAATGAGCAGTTCTTC. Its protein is CASSRREVADYNEQFF.

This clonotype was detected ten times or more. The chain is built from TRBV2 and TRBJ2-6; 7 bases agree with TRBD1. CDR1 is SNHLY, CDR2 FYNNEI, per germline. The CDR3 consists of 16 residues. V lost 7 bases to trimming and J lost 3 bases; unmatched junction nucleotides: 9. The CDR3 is CASIAAGGNGANVLTF. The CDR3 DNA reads TGTGCCAGCATCGCCGCAGGGGGTAATGGGGCCAACGTCCTGACTTTC.

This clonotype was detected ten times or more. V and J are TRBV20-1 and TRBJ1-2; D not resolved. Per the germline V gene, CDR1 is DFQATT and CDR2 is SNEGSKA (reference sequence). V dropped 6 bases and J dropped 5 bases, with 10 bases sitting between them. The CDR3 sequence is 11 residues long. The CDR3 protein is CSAVLLYGYTF. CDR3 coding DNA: TGCAGTGCCGTACTATTATATGGCTACACCTTC.

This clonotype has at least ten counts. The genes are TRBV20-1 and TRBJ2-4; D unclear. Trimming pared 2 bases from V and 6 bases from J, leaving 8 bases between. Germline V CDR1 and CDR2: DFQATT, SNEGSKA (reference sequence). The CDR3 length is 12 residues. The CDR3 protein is CSARSGGNIQYF. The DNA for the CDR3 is TGCAGTGCTAGATCGGGCGGAAACATTCAGTACTTC.

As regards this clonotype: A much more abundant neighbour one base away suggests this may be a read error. The CDR3: CSGIMNTEAFF. The DNA for the CDR3 is TGCAGCGGGATAATGAACACTGAAGCTTTCTTT. The rearrangement joins TRBV29-1 to TRBJ1-1; D gene uncertain. The CDR3 is 11 residues long. Germline lookup yields CDR1 SQVTM and CDR2 ANQGSEA. With 7 bases removed from V and 0 bases from J, the gap between germline ends came to 6 bases.

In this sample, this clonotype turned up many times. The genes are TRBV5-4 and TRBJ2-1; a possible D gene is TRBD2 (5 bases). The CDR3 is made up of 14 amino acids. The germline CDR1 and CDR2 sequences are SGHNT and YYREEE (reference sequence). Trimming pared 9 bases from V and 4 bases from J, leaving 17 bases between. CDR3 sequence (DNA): TGTGCCACCCGACTCGGGATATCATACAATGAGCAGTTCTTC. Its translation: CATRLGISYNEQFF. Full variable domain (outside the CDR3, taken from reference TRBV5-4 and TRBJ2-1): ETGVTQSPTHLIKTRGQQVTLRCSSQSGHNTVSWYQQALGQGPQFIFQYYREEENGRGNFPPRFSGLQFPNYSSELNVNALELDDSALYLCATRLGISYNEQFFGPGTRLTVL.

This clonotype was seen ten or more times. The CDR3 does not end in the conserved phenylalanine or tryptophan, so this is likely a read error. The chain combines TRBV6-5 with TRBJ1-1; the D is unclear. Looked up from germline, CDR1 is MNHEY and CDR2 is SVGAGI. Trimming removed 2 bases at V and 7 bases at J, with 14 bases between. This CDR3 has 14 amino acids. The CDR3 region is CASSYERLVDEAFS. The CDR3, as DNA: TGTGCCAGCAGTTACGAACGGCTCGTGGATGAAGCTTTCTCT.

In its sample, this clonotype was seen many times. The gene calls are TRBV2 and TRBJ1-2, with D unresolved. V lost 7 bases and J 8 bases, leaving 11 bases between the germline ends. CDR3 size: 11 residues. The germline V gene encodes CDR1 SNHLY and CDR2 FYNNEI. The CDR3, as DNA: TGTGCCAGCACCGGAGGATCCGGCTACACCTTC. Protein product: CASTGGSGYTF.

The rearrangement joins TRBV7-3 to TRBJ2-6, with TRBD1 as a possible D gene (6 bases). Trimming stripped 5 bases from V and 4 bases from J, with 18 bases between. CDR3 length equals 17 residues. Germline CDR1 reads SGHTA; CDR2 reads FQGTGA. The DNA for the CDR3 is TGTGCCAGCAGCCGGGGACACTCTCTGGGGGGGGCCAACGTCCTGACTTTC. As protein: CASSRGHSLGGANVLTF.

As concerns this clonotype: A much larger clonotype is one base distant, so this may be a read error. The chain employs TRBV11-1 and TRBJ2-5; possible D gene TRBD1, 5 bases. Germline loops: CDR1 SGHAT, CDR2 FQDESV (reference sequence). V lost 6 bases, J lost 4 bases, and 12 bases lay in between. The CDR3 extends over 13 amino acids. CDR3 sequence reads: CASSVAGRETQYF. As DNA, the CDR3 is TGTGCCAGCAGTGTCGCAGGGCGAGAGACCCAGTACTTC.

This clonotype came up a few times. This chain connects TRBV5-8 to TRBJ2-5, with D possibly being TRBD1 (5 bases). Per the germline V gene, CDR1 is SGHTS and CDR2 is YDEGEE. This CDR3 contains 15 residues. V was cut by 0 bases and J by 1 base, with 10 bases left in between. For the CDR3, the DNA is TGTGCCAGCAGCTTGGAAGGACAAAGCCAAGAGACCCAGTACTTC. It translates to CASSLEGQSQETQYF.

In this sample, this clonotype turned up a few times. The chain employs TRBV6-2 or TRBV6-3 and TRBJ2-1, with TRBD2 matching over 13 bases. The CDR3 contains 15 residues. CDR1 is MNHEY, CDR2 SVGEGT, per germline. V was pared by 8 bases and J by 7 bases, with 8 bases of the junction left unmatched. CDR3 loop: CASLRTSGSFNEQFF. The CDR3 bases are TGTGCCAGCTTGCGGACTAGCGGGAGTTTTAATGAGCAGTTCTTC.

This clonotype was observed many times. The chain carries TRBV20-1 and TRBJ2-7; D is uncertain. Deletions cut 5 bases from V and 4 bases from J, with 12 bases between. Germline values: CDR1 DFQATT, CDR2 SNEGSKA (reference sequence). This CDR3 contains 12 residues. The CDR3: CSAYVKDYEQYF. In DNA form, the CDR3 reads TGCAGTGCTTATGTGAAGGATTACGAGCAGTACTTC.

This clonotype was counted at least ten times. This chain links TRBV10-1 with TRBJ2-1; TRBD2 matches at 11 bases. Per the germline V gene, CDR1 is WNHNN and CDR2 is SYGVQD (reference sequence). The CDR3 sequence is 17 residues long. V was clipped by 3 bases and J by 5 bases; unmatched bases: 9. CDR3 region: CASSDGGLAAPNNEQFF. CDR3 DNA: TGCGCCAGCAGTGATGGGGGACTAGCGGCCCCAAACAATGAGCAGTTCTTC.

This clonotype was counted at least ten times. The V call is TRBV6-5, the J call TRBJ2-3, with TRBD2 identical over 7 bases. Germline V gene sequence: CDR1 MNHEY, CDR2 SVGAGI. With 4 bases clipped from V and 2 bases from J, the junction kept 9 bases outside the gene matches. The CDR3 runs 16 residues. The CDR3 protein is CASSLTSTQPTDTQYF. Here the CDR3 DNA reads TGTGCCAGCAGTTTGACTAGCACCCAGCCCACAGATACGCAGTATTTT.

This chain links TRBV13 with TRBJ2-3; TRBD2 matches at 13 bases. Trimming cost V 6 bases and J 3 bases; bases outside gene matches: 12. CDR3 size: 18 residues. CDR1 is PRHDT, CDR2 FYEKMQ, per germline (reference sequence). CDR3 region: CASRYTVGLAGVTDTQYF. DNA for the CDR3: TGTGCCAGCAGATACACCGTCGGACTAGCGGGAGTAACAGATACGCAGTATTTT.

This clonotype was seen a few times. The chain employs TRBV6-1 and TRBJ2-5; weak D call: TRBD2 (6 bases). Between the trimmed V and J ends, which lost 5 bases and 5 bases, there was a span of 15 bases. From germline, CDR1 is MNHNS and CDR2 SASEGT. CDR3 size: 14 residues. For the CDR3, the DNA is TGTGCCAGCAGTCCTCAATTCGGGGGTGAGACCCAGTACTTC. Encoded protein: CASSPQFGGETQYF.